The present entry profiles one T cell receptor beta chain with its context. Its specificity is unknown. Following a re-call of the 5' RACE reads, TCRdb has one entry per CDR3 protein and lacks DNA. The listing records roughly 200,000 distinct CDR3 sequences. The CDR3 runs 14 residues. The germline gives CDR1 MNHEY, CDR2 SVGEGT. The data were taken from a study of monozygotic twins with inflammatory bowel disease. Study-wide points: Support was absent for any single strong signal or clonotype linked to IBD. Researchers report that IBD patients shared fewer clonotypes with others than healthy twins, especially amid disease activity. Limited statistical power may explain no repertoire similarity difference between concordant and discordant twins.

From whole blood, total RNA was isolated without any sorting of T cells. This clonotype originated in a human donor with ulcerative colitis or Crohn's disease, or a healthy co-twin of an affected twin (not recorded which). The J gene is TRBJ2-7, the V gene TRBV6-2 or TRBV6-3; TCRdb's D call, TRBD1, is unchecked because there is no DNA. Specimen: blood. CDR3 sequence: CASTSFGQSYEQYF.